The entry below gives a single T cell receptor (beta chain) sequence along with its context. No antigen is known for it. This sample was taken from a study of T cell repertoires in cytomegalovirus infection. In the study overall: Recently identified HLA-C-restricted and well-studied HLA-B-restricted CMV epitopes were used. Public TCR beta signature analysis indicated the presence of both CMV infection and matching HLA type. Study conclusions and caveats: Dominating the ex vivo response were HLA-C-restricted CMV-specific TCR beta clonotypes.

The CDR3 covers 15 residues. CDR1 is LGHNA, CDR2 YNFKEQ, per germline. Unmatched junction bases numbered 4, after V lost 2 bases and J lost 5 bases. MiXCR, applied by TCRdb to the reads, yields one record per CDR3 protein. The sample lists hundreds of thousands of distinct CDR3 sequences; about 39% were seen once. This TCR was recovered from a human donor in good health (CMV status not recorded). Some clones in this sample may be carry-over from other donors' samples. The V and J genes are TRBV4-2 and TRBJ2-2, with 8 bases matching TRBD2. The material sequenced was cultured PBMCs, taken from culture after CMV antigen stimulation. The CDR3 sequence: CASSQPPGGTGELFF. Written as DNA, the CDR3 is TGTGCCAGCAGCCAACCCCCGGGAGGGACCGGGGAGCTGTTTTTT.